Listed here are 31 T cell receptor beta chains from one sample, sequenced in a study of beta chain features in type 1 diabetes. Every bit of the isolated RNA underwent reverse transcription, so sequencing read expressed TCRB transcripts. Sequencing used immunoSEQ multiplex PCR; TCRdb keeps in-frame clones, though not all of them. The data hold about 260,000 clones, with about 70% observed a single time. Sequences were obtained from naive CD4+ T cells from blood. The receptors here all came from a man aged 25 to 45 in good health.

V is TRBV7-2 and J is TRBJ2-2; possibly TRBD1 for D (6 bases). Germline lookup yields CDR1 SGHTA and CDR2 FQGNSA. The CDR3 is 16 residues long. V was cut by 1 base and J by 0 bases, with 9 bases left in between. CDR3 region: CASSLDGQTNTGELFF. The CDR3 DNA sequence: TGTGCCAGCAGCTTAGACGGACAGACGAACACCGGGGAGCTGTTTTTT.

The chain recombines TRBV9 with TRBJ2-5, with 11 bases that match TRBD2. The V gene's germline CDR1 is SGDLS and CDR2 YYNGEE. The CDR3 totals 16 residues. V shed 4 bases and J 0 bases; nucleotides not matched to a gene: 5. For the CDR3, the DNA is TGTGCCAGCAGCCCGGGTAGCGGGAGGGACCAAGAGACCCAGTACTTC. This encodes CASSPGSGRDQETQYF.

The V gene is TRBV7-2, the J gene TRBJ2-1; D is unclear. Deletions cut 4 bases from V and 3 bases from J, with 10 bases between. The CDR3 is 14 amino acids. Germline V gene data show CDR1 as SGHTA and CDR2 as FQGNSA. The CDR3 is CASSSALNYNEQFF. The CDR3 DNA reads TGTGCCAGCAGCTCGGCGCTTAACTACAATGAGCAGTTCTTC.

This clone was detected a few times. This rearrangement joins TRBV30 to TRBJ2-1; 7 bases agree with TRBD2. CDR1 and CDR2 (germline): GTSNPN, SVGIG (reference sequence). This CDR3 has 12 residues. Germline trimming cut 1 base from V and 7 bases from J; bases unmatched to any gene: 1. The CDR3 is CAWSGLANEQFF. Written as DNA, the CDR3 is TGTGCCTGGAGTGGACTAGCTAATGAGCAGTTCTTC.

CDR3 residues: CASSLEPTGSYYGYTF. The CDR3 DNA follows: TGCGCCAGCAGCTTGGAACCTACAGGCTCCTACTATGGCTACACCTTC. The chain recombines TRBV5-1 with TRBJ1-2, with D perhaps TRBD1 (5 bases). V lost 0 bases, J lost 3 bases, and 15 bases lay in between. Germline values: CDR1 SGHRS, CDR2 YFSETQ. CDR3 length equals 16 residues.

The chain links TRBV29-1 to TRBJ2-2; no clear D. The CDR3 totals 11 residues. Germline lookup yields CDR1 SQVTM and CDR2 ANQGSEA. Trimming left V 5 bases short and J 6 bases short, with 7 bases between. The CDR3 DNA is TGCAGCGTTTCGGAGTCCGGGGAGCTGTTTTTT. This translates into CSVSESGELFF.

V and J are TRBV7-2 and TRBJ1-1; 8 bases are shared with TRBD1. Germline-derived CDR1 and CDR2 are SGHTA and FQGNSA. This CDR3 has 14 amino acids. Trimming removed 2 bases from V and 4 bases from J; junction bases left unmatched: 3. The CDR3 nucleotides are TGTGCCAGCAGCTTACAGGGGGCAGGCACTGAAGCTTTCTTT. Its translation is CASSLQGAGTEAFF.

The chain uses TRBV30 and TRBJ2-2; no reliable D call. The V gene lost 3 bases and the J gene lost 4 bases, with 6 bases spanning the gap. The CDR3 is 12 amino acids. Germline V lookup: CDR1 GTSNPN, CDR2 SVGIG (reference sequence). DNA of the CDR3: TGTGCCTGGAGCAGGCTCACCGGGGAGCTGTTTTTT. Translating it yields CAWSRLTGELFF.

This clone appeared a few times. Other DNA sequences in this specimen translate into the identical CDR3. CDR3 sequence reads: CASSRGETQYF. CDR3 coding DNA: TGTGCCAGCTCCCGCGGGGAGACCCAGTACTTC. J is TRBJ2-5 and V is TRBV6-5; tentatively, D is TRBD2 (5 bases). The CDR3 is 11 residues long. Trimming removed 8 bases from V and 5 bases from J, with 9 bases in between. Germline V gives CDR1 MNHEY, CDR2 SVGAGI.

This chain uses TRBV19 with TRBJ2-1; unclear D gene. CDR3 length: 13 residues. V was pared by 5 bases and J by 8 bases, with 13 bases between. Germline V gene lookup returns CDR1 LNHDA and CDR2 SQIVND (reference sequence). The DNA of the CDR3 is TGTGCCAGTAGTGAAGACCCGAAGGATGAGCAGTTCTTC. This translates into CASSEDPKDEQFF. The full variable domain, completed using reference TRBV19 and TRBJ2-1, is DGGITQSPKYLFRKEGQNVTLSCEQNLNHDAMYWYRQDPGQGLRLIYYSQIVNDFQKGDIAEGYSVSREKKESFPLTVTSAQKNPTAFYLCASSEDPKDEQFFGPGTRLTVL.

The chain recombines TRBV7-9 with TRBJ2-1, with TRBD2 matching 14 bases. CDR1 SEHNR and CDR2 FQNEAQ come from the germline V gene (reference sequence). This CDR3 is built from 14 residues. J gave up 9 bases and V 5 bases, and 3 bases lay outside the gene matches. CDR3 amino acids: CASSVGTSGSEQFF. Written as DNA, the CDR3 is TGTGCCAGCAGCGTAGGGACTAGCGGGAGTGAGCAGTTCTTC.

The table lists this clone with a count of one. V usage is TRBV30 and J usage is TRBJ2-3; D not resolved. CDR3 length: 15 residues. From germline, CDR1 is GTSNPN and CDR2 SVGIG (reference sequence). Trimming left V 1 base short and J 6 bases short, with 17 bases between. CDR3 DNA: TGTGCCTGGAGTGAATCGTACGGCGTCTCTGATACGCAGTATTTT. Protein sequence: CAWSESYGVSDTQYF.

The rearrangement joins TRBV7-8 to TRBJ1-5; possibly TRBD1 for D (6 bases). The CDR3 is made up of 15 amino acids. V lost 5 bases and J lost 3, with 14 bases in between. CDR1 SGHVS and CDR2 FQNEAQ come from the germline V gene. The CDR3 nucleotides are TGTGCCAGCAGCCAAAGGGCAGGGGCCAATCAGCCCCAGCATTTT. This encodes CASSQRAGANQPQHF.

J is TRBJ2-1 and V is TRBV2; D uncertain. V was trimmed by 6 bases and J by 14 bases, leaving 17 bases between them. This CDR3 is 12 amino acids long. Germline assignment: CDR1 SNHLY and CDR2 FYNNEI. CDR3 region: CASSPIVVAEFF. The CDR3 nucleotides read TGTGCCAGCAGCCCTATAGTTGTCGCAGAGTTCTTC.

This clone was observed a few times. The CDR3 sequence is CASSQAASGSTDTQYF. Written as DNA, the CDR3 is TGTGCCAGCAGCCAGGCCGCTAGCGGGAGCACAGATACGCAGTATTTT. The V and J genes are TRBV11-2 and TRBJ2-3, with TRBD2 matching 8 bases. Germline V gene lookup returns CDR1 SGHAT and CDR2 FQNNGV. V lost 5 bases and J lost 0; bases outside the gene matches: 7. The CDR3 consists of 16 residues.

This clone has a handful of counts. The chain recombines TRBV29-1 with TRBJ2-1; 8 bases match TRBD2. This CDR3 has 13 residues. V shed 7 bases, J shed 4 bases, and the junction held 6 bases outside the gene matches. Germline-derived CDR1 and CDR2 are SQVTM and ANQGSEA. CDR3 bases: TGCAGCGCTAGCGGGTCGGGATACAATGAGCAGTTCTTC. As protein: CSASGSGYNEQFF.

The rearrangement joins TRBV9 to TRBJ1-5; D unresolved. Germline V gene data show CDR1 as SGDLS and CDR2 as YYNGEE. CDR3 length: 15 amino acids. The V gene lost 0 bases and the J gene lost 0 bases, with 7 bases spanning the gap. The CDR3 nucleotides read TGTGCCAGCAGCGTAGCTTTGTGTAGCAATCAGCCCCAGCATTTT. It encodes CASSVALCSNQPQHF.

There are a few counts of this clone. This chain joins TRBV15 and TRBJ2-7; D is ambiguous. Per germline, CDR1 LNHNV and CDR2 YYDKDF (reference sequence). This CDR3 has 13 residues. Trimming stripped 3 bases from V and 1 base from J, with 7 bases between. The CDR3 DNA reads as TGTGCCACCAGCAGCGGCATTTCCTACGAGCAGTACTTC. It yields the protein CATSSGISYEQYF.

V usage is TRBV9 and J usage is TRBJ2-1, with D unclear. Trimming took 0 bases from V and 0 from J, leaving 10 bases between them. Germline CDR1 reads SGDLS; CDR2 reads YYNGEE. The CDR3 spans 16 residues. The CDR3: CASSVDVLSSYNEQFF. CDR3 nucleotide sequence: TGTGCCAGCAGCGTAGACGTTTTAAGCTCCTACAATGAGCAGTTCTTC.

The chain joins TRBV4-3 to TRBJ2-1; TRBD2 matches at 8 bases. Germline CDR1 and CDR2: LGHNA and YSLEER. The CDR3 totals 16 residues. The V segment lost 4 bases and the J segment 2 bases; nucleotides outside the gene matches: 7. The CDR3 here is CASSRDSGKPYNEQFF. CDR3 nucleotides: TGCGCCAGCAGCCGCGATAGCGGGAAACCCTACAATGAGCAGTTCTTC.

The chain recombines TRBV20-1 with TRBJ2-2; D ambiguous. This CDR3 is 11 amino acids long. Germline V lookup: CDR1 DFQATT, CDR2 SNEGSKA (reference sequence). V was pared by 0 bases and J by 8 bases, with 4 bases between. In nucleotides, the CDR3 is TGCAGTGCTAGAGATATAGGGGAGCTGTTTTTT. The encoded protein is CSARDIGELFF.

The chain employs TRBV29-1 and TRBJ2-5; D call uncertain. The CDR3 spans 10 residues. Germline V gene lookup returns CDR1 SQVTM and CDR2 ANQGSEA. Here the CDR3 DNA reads TGCAGTGCCAGGTTGGAGACCCAGTACTTC. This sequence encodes CSARLETQYF.

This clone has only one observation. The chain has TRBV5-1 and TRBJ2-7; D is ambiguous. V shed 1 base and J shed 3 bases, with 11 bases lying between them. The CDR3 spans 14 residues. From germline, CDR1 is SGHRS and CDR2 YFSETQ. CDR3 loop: CASSLPATNYEQYF. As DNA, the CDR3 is TGCGCCAGCAGCTTGCCAGCGACAAACTACGAGCAGTACTTC.

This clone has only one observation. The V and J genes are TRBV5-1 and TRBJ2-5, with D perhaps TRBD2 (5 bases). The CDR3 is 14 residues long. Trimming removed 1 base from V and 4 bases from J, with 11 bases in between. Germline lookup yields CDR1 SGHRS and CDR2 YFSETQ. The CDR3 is CASSLRPAGETQYF. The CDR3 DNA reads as TGCGCCAGCAGCTTGAGGCCGGCGGGAGAGACCCAGTACTTC.

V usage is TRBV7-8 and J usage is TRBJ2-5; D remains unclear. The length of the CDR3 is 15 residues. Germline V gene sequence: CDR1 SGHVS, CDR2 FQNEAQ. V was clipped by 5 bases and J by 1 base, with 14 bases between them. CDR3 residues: CASSPRSGVQETQYF. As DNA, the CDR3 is TGTGCCAGCAGCCCCAGGAGTGGGGTCCAAGAGACCCAGTACTTC.

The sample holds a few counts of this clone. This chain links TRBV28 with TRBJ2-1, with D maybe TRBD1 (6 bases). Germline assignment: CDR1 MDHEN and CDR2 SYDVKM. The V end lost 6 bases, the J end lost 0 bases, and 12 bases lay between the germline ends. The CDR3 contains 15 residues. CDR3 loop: CASRATGSSYNEQFF. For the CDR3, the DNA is TGTGCCAGCAGAGCTACAGGGAGCTCCTACAATGAGCAGTTCTTC. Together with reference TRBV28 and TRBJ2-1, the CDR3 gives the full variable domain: DVKVTQSSRYLVKRTGEKVFLECVQDMDHENMFWYRQDPGLGLRLIYFSYDVKMKEKGDIPEGYSVSREKKERFSLILESASTNQTSMYLCASRATGSSYNEQFFGPGTRLTVL.

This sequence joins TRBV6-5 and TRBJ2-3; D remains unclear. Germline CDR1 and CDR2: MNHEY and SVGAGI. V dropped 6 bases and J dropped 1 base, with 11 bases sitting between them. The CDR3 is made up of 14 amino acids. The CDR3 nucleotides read TGTGCCAGCAGACCCCCGACTGGCACAGATACGCAGTATTTT. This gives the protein CASRPPTGTDTQYF.

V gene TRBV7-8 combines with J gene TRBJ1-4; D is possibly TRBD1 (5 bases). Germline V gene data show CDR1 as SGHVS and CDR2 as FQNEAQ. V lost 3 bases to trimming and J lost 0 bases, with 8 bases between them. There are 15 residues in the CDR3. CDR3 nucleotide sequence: TGTGCCAGCAGCTTGACAGTTGCAACTAATGAAAAACTGTTTTTT. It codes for CASSLTVATNEKLFF.

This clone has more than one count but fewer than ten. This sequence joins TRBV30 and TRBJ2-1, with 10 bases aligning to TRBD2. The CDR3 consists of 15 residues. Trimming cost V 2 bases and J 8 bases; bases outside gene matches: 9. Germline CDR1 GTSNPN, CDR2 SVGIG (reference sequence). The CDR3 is CAWSRPGLAGDEQFF. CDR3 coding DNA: TGTGCCTGGAGTCGACCGGGGCTAGCGGGGGATGAGCAGTTCTTC.

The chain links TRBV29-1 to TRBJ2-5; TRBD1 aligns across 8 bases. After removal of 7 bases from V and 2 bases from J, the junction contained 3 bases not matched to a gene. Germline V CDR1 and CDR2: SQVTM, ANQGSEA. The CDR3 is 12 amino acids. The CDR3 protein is CSAYRGQETQYF. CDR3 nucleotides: TGCAGCGCATACAGGGGGCAAGAGACCCAGTACTTC.

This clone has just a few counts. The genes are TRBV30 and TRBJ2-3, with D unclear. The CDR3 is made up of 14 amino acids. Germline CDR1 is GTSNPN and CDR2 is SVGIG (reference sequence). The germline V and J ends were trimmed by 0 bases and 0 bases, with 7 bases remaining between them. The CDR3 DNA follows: TGTGCCTGGAGTGTAGACTCTAGCACAGATACGCAGTATTTT. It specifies CAWSVDSSTDTQYF.